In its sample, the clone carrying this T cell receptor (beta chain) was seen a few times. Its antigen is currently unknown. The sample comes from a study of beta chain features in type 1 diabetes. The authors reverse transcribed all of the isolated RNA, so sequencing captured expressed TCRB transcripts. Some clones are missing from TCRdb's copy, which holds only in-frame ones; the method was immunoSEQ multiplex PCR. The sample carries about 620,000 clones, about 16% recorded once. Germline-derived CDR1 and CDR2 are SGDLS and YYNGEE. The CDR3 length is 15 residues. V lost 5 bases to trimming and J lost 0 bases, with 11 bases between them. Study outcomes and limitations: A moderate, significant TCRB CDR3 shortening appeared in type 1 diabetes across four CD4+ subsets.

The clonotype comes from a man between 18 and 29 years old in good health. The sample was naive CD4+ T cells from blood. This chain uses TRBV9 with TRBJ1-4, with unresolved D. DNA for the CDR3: TGTGCCAGCAGTGTCGACCATGCAACTAATGAAAAACTGTTTTTT. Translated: CASSVDHATNEKLFF.